The next 31 T cell receptor beta chains were all read from a single sample in a study of T cells in women clearing cervical HPV infection. Assay: immunoSEQ multiplex PCR; the TCRdb copy retains only in-frame clones and omits some. Recorded here are 15,000 to 20,000 clones; the top ten clones represent roughly a tenth. Sequenced material: blood buffy coat. These TCRs come from a woman between 18 and 69 years old with a cervical HPV16 infection that either progressed to CIN3+ or cleared (not recorded which).

In regard to this clone: Sequencing ends 3 residues short of the CDR3 end; the germline J gene provides the rest. This chain links TRBV7-2 with TRBJ2-7, with 11 bases fitting TRBD2. CDR1 and CDR2 (germline): SGHTA, FQGNSA. This CDR3 region has 15 residues. V lost 5 bases and J lost 6; bases outside the gene matches: 9. CDR3 protein: CASSPVSSGGTEQYF. The CDR3 DNA, read in part, is TGTGCCAGCAGCCCCGTCTCTAGCGGGGGGACCGAG.

In regard to this clone: The CDR3 end is not reached by the read, which stops 3 residues before it; the germline J gene fills it in. V usage is TRBV20-1 and J usage is TRBJ1-2; D is undetermined. CDR3 length: 15 amino acids. Per germline, CDR1 DFQATT and CDR2 SNEGSKA (reference sequence). The sequenced CDR3 bases are TGCAGTGCTATTGATAGCGGGGAAGCCACAGATACC. It yields the protein CSAIDSGEATDT. The CDR3 reads in full as CSAIDSGEATDTYTF.

A word on this clone: The read halts 3 residues ahead of the CDR3 end, with the missing end drawn from the germline J gene. V usage is TRBV7-3 and J usage is TRBJ2-5; 12 bases align to TRBD2. The germline V gene encodes CDR1 SGHTA and CDR2 FQGTGA. This CDR3 contains 15 residues. V was clipped by 4 bases and J by 2 bases; unmatched bases: 2. The CDR3 is CASSSGLAGQETQYF. Partial CDR3 DNA: TGTGCCAGCAGCTCAGGACTAGCGGGGCAAGAGACC.

The sequenced CDR3 bases are TGTGCCAGTAGTATGTCGTGGGGGCAGCTTGACTATGGC. It is translated as CASSMSWGQLDYG. The full CDR3 protein is CASSMSWGQLDYGYTF. The V gene is TRBV19, the J gene TRBJ1-2; D is perhaps TRBD1 (6 bases). The read gets to within 3 residues of the CDR3 end, and the germline J gene fills in the rest. This CDR3 has 16 amino acids. Per germline, CDR1 LNHDA and CDR2 SQIVND (reference sequence). V was trimmed by 3 bases and J by 3 bases, leaving 17 bases between them.

With respect to this clone: The DNA ends 3 residues before the CDR3 does, and the rest of the CDR3 is filled in from the germline J gene. V gene TRBV7-2 combines with J gene TRBJ1-2; no clear D. The CDR3 runs 13 residues. Trimming left V 5 bases short and J 5 bases short, with 12 bases between. The V gene's germline CDR1 is SGHTA and CDR2 FQGNSA. The sequenced part of the CDR3 DNA is TGTGCCAGCAGCCCACTAGACTCGTATGGC. Its translation: CASSPLDSYG. The complete CDR3 reads CASSPLDSYGYTF. Complete variable domain (other parts from reference TRBV7-2 and TRBJ1-2): GAGVSQSPSNKVTEKGKDVELRCDPISGHTALYWYRQSLGQGLEFLIYFQGNSAPDKSGLPSDRFSAERTGGSVSTLTIQRTQQEDSAVYLCASSPLDSYGYTFGSGTRLTVV.

About this clone itself: The DNA ends 3 residues before the CDR3 does, and the rest of the CDR3 is filled in from the germline J gene. The chain uses TRBV19 and TRBJ1-2, with 7 positions matching TRBD1. The CDR3 runs to 12 residues. Per germline, CDR1 LNHDA and CDR2 SQIVND (reference sequence). CDR3 sequence: CASSDYRGTYTF. CDR3 bases read: TGTGCCAGTAGTGATTACAGGGGAACC.

About this clone itself: The read finishes 3 residues shy of the CDR3 end, and the germline J gene is used to complete it. V usage is TRBV19 and J usage is TRBJ1-4, with 9 bases aligning to TRBD1. The CDR3 loop spans 14 amino acids. Germline loops: CDR1 LNHDA, CDR2 SQIVND (reference sequence). The covered CDR3 bases are TGTGCCAGTAGTGTGGGACAGGGTGATTCACCA. The encoded protein is CASSVGQGDSP. The full CDR3 protein is CASSVGQGDSPLFF.

In regard to this clone: The missing CDR3 end, 3 residues past where the read stops, is filled in from the germline J gene. This CDR3 is also generated by other DNA sequences in the sample. The chain links TRBV18 to TRBJ2-3, with a tentative D call TRBD1 (8 bases). This CDR3 is built from 15 residues. The germline V gene has CDR1 KGHSH and CDR2 LQKENI. The CDR3 spells CASSPDRGGNQPQYF. The DNA read from the CDR3 is TGTGCCAGCTCACCCGACAGGGGAGGGAATCAGCCG.

The sequenced CDR3 bases are TGTGCCAGCAGTCCAGAGCGGGGTTCGTACAATGAG. It translates to CASSPERGSYNE. In full, the CDR3 reads CASSPERGSYNEQFF. This chain uses TRBV7-3 with TRBJ2-1, with 7 bases lining up with TRBD2. The read comes to an end 3 residues before the CDR3 does, leaving the germline J gene to fill in the end. The CDR3 covers 15 residues. Unmatched junction bases numbered 9, after V lost 6 bases and J lost 4 bases. Germline V gene lookup returns CDR1 SGHTA and CDR2 FQGTGA.

In the case of this clone: The sequence runs out 3 residues before the end of the CDR3; the remainder is reconstructed from the germline J gene. The chain couples TRBV10-2 to TRBJ1-1, with 8 bases that match TRBD1. In germline, CDR1 is WSHSY, CDR2 SAAADI. The V segment lost 3 bases and the J segment 4 bases; nucleotides outside the gene matches: 4. The CDR3 is made up of 14 amino acids. The CDR3 region is CASSEQGGGTEAFF. The CDR3 bases that were read are TGCGCCAGCAGTGAACAGGGGGGGGGCACTGAA.

As regards this clone: The sequenced fragment ends 3 residues before the CDR3 boundary, so the rest is inferred from the germline J gene. This rearrangement joins TRBV16 to TRBJ2-3; TRBD1 matches at 8 bases. Germline V gene sequence: CDR1 KGHSY, CDR2 FQNENV. The CDR3 runs 15 residues. The sequenced CDR3 bases are TGTGCCAGCAGCCAATCGGCAGGGGGCTGGGAGACG. This sequence encodes CASSQSAGGWET. The CDR3 as a whole reads CASSQSAGGWETQYF.

On this clone itself: A read error may account for a junction end that differs from germline. The read gets to within 3 residues of the CDR3 end, and the germline J gene fills in the rest. V usage is TRBV4-2 and J usage is TRBJ1-1, with 8 nucleotides matching TRBD1. The CDR3 extends over 15 amino acids. Germline V gene sequence: CDR1 LGHNA, CDR2 YNFKEQ. CDR3: CASSQGRQGWTEAFF. The part of the CDR3 DNA that was read is TGCGCCAGCAGCCAAGGACGACAGGGGTGGACTGAA.

Concerning this clone: The CDR3 end lies 3 residues beyond the end of the read and is filled in from the germline J gene. V and J are TRBV29-1 and TRBJ2-7; D might be TRBD1 (6 bases). Trimming took 7 bases from V and 3 from J, leaving 16 bases between them. The CDR3 spans 13 residues. The germline V gene encodes CDR1 SQVTM and CDR2 ANQGSEA. Partial CDR3 DNA: TGCAGCGCGAGAGTTGACAGGAACTACGAG. Translation: CSARVDRNYE. In full, the CDR3 reads CSARVDRNYEQYF.

Comment on this clone: The observed sequence ends 3 residues before the CDR3 terminus, with the missing tail filled in from the germline J gene. This sequence joins TRBV20-1 and TRBJ2-2, with TRBD1 matching 7 bases. Germline loops: CDR1 DFQATT, CDR2 SNEGSKA (reference sequence). This CDR3 comprises 15 residues. Unmatched junction bases numbered 7, after V lost 2 bases and J lost 4 bases. The CDR3 sequence: CSARNRGGSTGELFF. Incomplete CDR3 DNA: TGCAGTGCTAGAAATCGAGGGGGCAGCACCGGGGAG.

On this clone itself: The read comes to an end 3 residues before the CDR3 does, leaving the germline J gene to fill in the end. V and J are TRBV7-2 and TRBJ2-4, with D perhaps TRBD1 or TRBD2 (5 bases each). Trimming shortened V by 5 bases and J by 4 bases, and 15 bases separated the two germline ends. The CDR3 totals 15 residues. CDR1 and CDR2 from the germline V gene are SGHTA and FQGNSA. CDR3 bases read: TGTGCCAGCAGCCCCGGGATTGGGGCTAAAAACATT. Encoded protein: CASSPGIGAKNI. The whole CDR3 sequence reads CASSPGIGAKNIQYF.

Points on this clone: With the read ending 3 residues before the CDR3 end, the germline J gene is used to fill in that end. The rearrangement links TRBV7-8 to TRBJ2-1; tentative D call: TRBD1 (6 bases). The CDR3 loop spans 14 amino acids. Germline values: CDR1 SGHVS, CDR2 FQNEAQ. Trimming left V 1 base short and J 2 bases short, with 6 bases between. The sequenced CDR3 bases are TGTGCCAGCAGCTTAGGGACAGCCTACAATGAG. Amino acids: CASSLGTAYNE. The whole CDR3 sequence is CASSLGTAYNEQFF.

To note about this clone: The read falls 3 residues short of the CDR3 end, and the missing part is taken from the germline J gene. This chain links TRBV7-2 with TRBJ2-7; D call uncertain. The CDR3 runs to 12 residues. Trimming removed 7 bases at V and 6 bases at J, with 13 bases between. The germline V gene encodes CDR1 SGHTA and CDR2 FQGNSA. The covered CDR3 bases are TGTGCCAGCACCTCATACACGGGCGAG. Protein sequence: CASTSYTGE. The entire CDR3 sequence reads CASTSYTGEQYF.

Comment on this clone: The CDR3 end falls 3 residues outside the read, so it is completed with the germline J gene. This chain joins TRBV30 and TRBJ2-7, with D tentatively TRBD2 (5 bases). The V end was cut by 2 bases, the J end by 0 bases, with 8 bases between. The CDR3 is 13 amino acids. Germline assignment: CDR1 GTSNPN and CDR2 SVGIG (reference sequence). The CDR3 spells CAWSISGSYEQYF. The covered CDR3 bases are TGTGCCTGGAGTATAAGCGGCTCCTACGAG.

A remark on this clone: The CDR3 end falls 3 residues outside the read, so it is completed with the germline J gene. The chain has TRBV7-9 and TRBJ2-7; D ambiguous. Looked up from germline, CDR1 is SEHNR and CDR2 is FQNEAQ (reference sequence). The CDR3 consists of 14 residues. V shed 6 bases and J shed 5 bases, with 17 bases lying between them. The covered CDR3 bases are TGTGCCAGCAGTTCCAGTCTGCAGAGCGACGAG. This codes for CASSSSLQSDE. The full CDR3 protein reads CASSSSLQSDEQYF. Complete variable domain (other parts from reference TRBV7-9 and TRBJ2-7): DTGVSQNPRHKITKRGQNVTFRCDPISEHNRLYWYRQTLGQGPEFLTYFQNEAQLEKSRLLSDRFSAERPKGSFSTLEIQRTEQGDSAMYLCASSSSLQSDEQYFGPGTRLTVT.

Points on this clone: The CDR3 is cut off 3 residues early in the read; its end comes from the germline J gene. The rearrangement joins TRBV18 to TRBJ1-1, with D perhaps TRBD1 (5 bases). This CDR3 is built from 13 residues. CDR1 and CDR2 from the germline V gene are KGHSH and LQKENI. Trimming took off 3 bases at V and 2 bases at J, with 7 bases between the two ends. CDR3 loop: CASSPQGNTEAFF. The sequenced CDR3 bases are TGTGCCAGCTCACCTCAGGGTAACACTGAA.

The part of the CDR3 DNA that was read is TGTGCCAGTAGTACGGGACAATTG. Its translation is CASSTGQL. The complete CDR3 protein is CASSTGQLLFF. This chain uses TRBV19 with TRBJ2-2, with a tentative D call TRBD1 (6 bases). Read data end 3 residues before the CDR3 end; the end is taken from the germline J gene. Germline lookup yields CDR1 LNHDA and CDR2 SQIVND (reference sequence). This CDR3 comprises 11 residues.

Points on this clone: The read terminates 3 residues before the CDR3 end, so the remaining end is supplied by the germline J gene. This chain connects TRBV20-1 to TRBJ2-5; TRBD1 matches at 9 bases. Germline-derived CDR1 and CDR2 are DFQATT and SNEGSKA (reference sequence). With V trimmed by 5 bases and J by 2 bases, 9 bases remained unmatched. The CDR3 contains 15 residues. The covered CDR3 bases are TGCAGTGCTGCCACCGGGACAGGGATTCAAGAGACC. Its protein product is CSAATGTGIQET. The entire CDR3 protein reads CSAATGTGIQETQYF.

Comment on this clone: Coverage ceases 3 residues before the CDR3 finishes, and the germline J gene fills in the end. The chain recombines TRBV20-1 with TRBJ2-4, with 7 bases lining up with TRBD2. The CDR3 covers 16 residues. Germline V CDR1 and CDR2: DFQATT, SNEGSKA (reference sequence). With V trimmed by 6 bases and J by 1 base, 12 bases remained unmatched. This CDR3 reads CSALKSGDLAKNIQYF. The part of the CDR3 DNA that was read is TGCAGTGCCCTCAAAAGCGGGGACCTCGCCAAAAACATT.

As regards this clone: The read halts 3 residues ahead of the CDR3 end, with the missing end drawn from the germline J gene. The V gene is TRBV18, the J gene TRBJ2-1; D gene uncertain. CDR1 KGHSH and CDR2 LQKENI come from the germline V gene. CDR3 length: 16 amino acids. Trimming took off 3 bases at V and 0 bases at J, with 12 bases between the two ends. CDR3 loop: CASSPTLVASYNEQFF. Partial CDR3 DNA: TGTGCCAGCTCACCTACCTTAGTCGCCTCCTACAATGAG.

As regards this clone: The observed sequence ends 3 residues before the CDR3 terminus, with the missing tail filled in from the germline J gene. This rearrangement joins TRBV20-1 to TRBJ2-5; TRBD2 matches 10 bases. The CDR3 totals 14 residues. Germline CDR1 reads DFQATT; CDR2 reads SNEGSKA (reference sequence). V lost 6 bases, J lost 6 bases, and 10 bases stayed unmatched. Partial CDR3 DNA: TGCAGTGCCCTTCCGGCTAGCGGGAGTCAGACC. Encoded protein: CSALPASGSQT. The full CDR3 reads CSALPASGSQTQYF.

As regards this clone: The CDR3 end is not reached by the read, which stops 3 residues before it; the germline J gene fills it in. This chain joins TRBV2 and TRBJ2-3; D is ambiguous. Germline CDR1 SNHLY, CDR2 FYNNEI. This CDR3 spans 13 amino acids. The CDR3 region is CASSVGKQETQYF. Incomplete CDR3 DNA: TGTGCCAGCAGTGTGGGCAAACAAGAGACG.

As for this clone: The read halts 3 residues ahead of the CDR3 end, with the missing end drawn from the germline J gene. The chain is built from TRBV20-1 and TRBJ2-1; 13 nucleotides match TRBD2. The V gene's germline CDR1 is DFQATT and CDR2 SNEGSKA (reference sequence). CDR3 length: 16 residues. Trimming cost V 1 base and J 3 bases; bases outside gene matches: 3. Partial CDR3 DNA: TGCAGTGCTAGAGGACTAGCGGGAGGCTTCTACAATGAG. Translation gives CSARGLAGGFYNE. The complete CDR3 reads CSARGLAGGFYNEQFF.

On this clone: The CDR3 end lies 3 residues beyond the end of the read and is filled in from the germline J gene. The chain couples TRBV19 to TRBJ1-5; 7 bases align to TRBD1. This CDR3 region has 15 residues. Germline CDR1 and CDR2: LNHDA and SQIVND (reference sequence). The trim removed 1 base at V and 7 bases at J, leaving 7 bases unmatched. Incomplete CDR3 DNA: TGTGCCAGTAGTATAGGGGGAGGGGGCAGCCAGCCC. Its translation is CASSIGGGGSQP. The entire CDR3 reads CASSIGGGGSQPQHF.

With regard to this clone: The read terminates 3 residues ahead of where the CDR3 ends, so the germline J gene completes it. The chain employs TRBV19 and TRBJ1-2, with 9 bases aligning to TRBD1. J lost 6 bases, V lost 6 bases, and 5 bases had no gene match. The CDR3 runs 13 residues. CDR1 and CDR2 (germline): LNHDA, SQIVND (reference sequence). The CDR3 is CASSRGQGNGYTF. The part of the CDR3 DNA that was read is TGTGCCAGTAGCCGAGGACAGGGGAATGGC.

Incomplete CDR3 DNA: TGTGCCAGCGGTCATAAGGGCGTCGGCGAGACG. Translated: CASGHKGVGET. The full-length CDR3 reads as CASGHKGVGETQYF. V usage is TRBV6-2 or TRBV6-3 and J usage is TRBJ2-3; no clear D gene. From the germline J gene comes the end of the CDR3, since the read stops 3 residues before it. From germline, CDR1 is MNHEY and CDR2 SVGEGT. This CDR3 spans 14 amino acids.

With regard to this clone: The CDR3 is cut off 3 residues early in the read; its end comes from the germline J gene. This sequence joins TRBV29-1 and TRBJ1-1; 7 nucleotides match TRBD1. Germline CDR1 reads SQVTM; CDR2 reads ANQGSEA. CDR3 size: 13 residues. V was clipped by 7 bases and J by 6 bases; unmatched bases: 11. CDR3: CSGRQGSNPEAFF. The CDR3 bases that were read are TGCAGCGGCAGACAGGGATCTAACCCTGAA.